This T cell receptor (beta chain) appears in the sequencing data of a study of blood T cell repertoires in COVID-19. Study in general: PBMCs, B-cell-depleted T cells, or T cells provided the cDNA or gDNA that made up the material.

The CDR3 runs to 15 residues. Germline assignment: CDR1 SGHRS and CDR2 YFSETQ. The V end lost 0 bases, the J end lost 0 bases, and 7 bases lay between the germline ends. Only in-frame clones appear in the TCRdb table, and some are missing; sequencing was by immunoSEQ multiplex PCR. The table lists a few hundred thousand clones, less than 90% of them singletons. Points on this clone: Distinct nucleotide sequences in the sample also encode this CDR3.

The sample was peripheral blood. The chain combines TRBV5-1 with TRBJ2-1; no definite D call. The sequence came from a man aged 60-69 years who had recovered from COVID-19. The CDR3 loop reads CASSLVGSSYNEQFF. The CDR3 nucleotides are TGCGCCAGCAGCTTGGTCGGTAGCTCCTACAATGAGCAGTTCTTC.